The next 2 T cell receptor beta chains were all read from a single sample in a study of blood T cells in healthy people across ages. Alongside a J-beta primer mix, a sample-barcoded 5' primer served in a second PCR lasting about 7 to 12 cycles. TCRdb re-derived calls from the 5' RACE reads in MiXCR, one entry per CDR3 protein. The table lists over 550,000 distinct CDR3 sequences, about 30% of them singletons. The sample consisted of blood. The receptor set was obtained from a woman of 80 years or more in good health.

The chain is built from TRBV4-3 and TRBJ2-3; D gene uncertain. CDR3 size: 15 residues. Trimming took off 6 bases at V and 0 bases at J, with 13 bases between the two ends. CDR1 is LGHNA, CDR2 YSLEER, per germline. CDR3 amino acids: CASSEATYSTDTQYF. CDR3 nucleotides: TGCGCCAGCAGTGAAGCGACATATAGCACAGATACGCAGTATTTT.

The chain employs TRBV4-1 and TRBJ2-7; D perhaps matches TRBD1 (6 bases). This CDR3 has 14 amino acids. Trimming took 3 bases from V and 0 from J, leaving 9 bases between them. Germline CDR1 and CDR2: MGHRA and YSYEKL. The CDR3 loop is CASSQGQSSYEQYF. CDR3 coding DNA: TGCGCCAGCAGCCAGGGACAAAGCTCCTACGAGCAGTACTTC.